The rows below give T cell receptor beta chains drawn from one sample of a study of T cell responses to AZD1222 COVID-19 vaccine. The protocol was immunoSEQ multiplex PCR, while the TCRdb copy is restricted to in-frame clones and leaves out a portion. This table has 90,000 to 150,000 clones, roughly nine tenths appearing once. Here the sequenced sample was peripheral blood, taken on day 0 of AZD1222 vaccination. Every receptor here comes from an adult in good health. Both conserved end residues are part of each CDR3. Each record gives: V gene, D gene, J gene, clone size, CDR3 DNA, CDR3 protein. The D gene is left open where the match is weak. The size field is filled for only some rows; it gives once, few, many or a size class.

v_gene: TRBV5-5; d_gene: TRBD2; j_gene: TRBJ2-1; abundance: -; CDR3nt: TGTGCCAGCAGCCCGAAGCGGGAGGCGGAGTATGAGCAGTTCTTC; CDR3aa: CASSPKREAEYEQFF
v_gene: TRBV29-1; d_gene: -; j_gene: TRBJ1-1; abundance: -; CDR3nt: TGCAGCGTTGAGGAACCGATGAACACTGAAGCTTTCTTT; CDR3aa: CSVEEPMNTEAFF
v_gene: TRBV15; d_gene: -; j_gene: TRBJ1-3; abundance: -; CDR3nt: TGTGCCACCAGCAGAGATGCTGGGTACACCATATATTTT; CDR3aa: CATSRDAGYTIYF
v_gene: TRBV4-2; d_gene: TRBD2; j_gene: TRBJ2-7; abundance: once; CDR3nt: TGTGCCAGCAGCCAAGATAGGACTAGCGGACCCTACGAGCAGTACTTC; CDR3aa: CASSQDRTSGPYEQYF
v_gene: TRBV30; d_gene: -; j_gene: TRBJ2-7; abundance: once; CDR3nt: TGTGCCTGGAGTGTCCAAACAGGCCCTAGCTCCTACGAGCAGTACTTC; CDR3aa: CAWSVQTGPSSYEQYF
v_gene: TRBV6-2/TRBV6-3; d_gene: -; j_gene: TRBJ2-3; abundance: -; CDR3nt: TGTGCCAGCAGTTACTCCCGGGCGCGCGGGATTTCAGATACGCAGTATTTT; CDR3aa: CASSYSRARGISDTQYF
v_gene: TRBV27; d_gene: -; j_gene: TRBJ1-2; abundance: -; CDR3nt: TGTGCCAGCAGTTATGGGGGGGCTAGCTATGGCTACACCTTC; CDR3aa: CASSYGGASYGYTF
v_gene: TRBV6-2/TRBV6-3; d_gene: -; j_gene: TRBJ1-1; abundance: -; CDR3nt: TGTGCCAGCAGTTACTCTACCACACAGGGTGGCAGGTACACTGAAGCTTTCTTT; CDR3aa: CASSYSTTQGGRYTEAFF
v_gene: TRBV4-2; d_gene: -; j_gene: TRBJ2-1; abundance: -; CDR3nt: TGTGCCAGCAGCCACTCGGGCGGACCGAAAGATGAGCAGTTCTTC; CDR3aa: CASSHSGGPKDEQFF
v_gene: TRBV11-2; d_gene: TRBD2; j_gene: TRBJ2-2; abundance: -; CDR3nt: TGTGCCAGCAGCTTGTTTCGGGGGGGGACCGGGGAGCTGTTTTTT; CDR3aa: CASSLFRGGTGELFF
v_gene: TRBV6-5; d_gene: -; j_gene: TRBJ2-2; abundance: once; CDR3nt: TGTGCCAGCAGTTACTCGATGGGACCGAACACCGGGGAGCTGTTTTTT; CDR3aa: CASSYSMGPNTGELFF
v_gene: TRBV19; d_gene: -; j_gene: TRBJ1-2; abundance: -; CDR3nt: TGTGCCAGCCGATTAGTGACACCGAATGGGGATGGCTACACCTTC; CDR3aa: CASRLVTPNGDGYTF
v_gene: TRBV9; d_gene: -; j_gene: TRBJ2-7; abundance: few; CDR3nt: TGTGCCAGCAGCAATACGGGGCAAAGCCCCTACGAGCAGTACTTC; CDR3aa: CASSNTGQSPYEQYF
v_gene: TRBV10-1; d_gene: -; j_gene: TRBJ1-2; abundance: few; CDR3nt: TGCGCCAGCAGTGAGGCGCTCGCTAGGGTCTATGGCTACACCTTC; CDR3aa: CASSEALARVYGYTF
v_gene: TRBV6-5; d_gene: -; j_gene: TRBJ2-7; abundance: -; CDR3nt: TGTGCCAGCAGTCTCTACCAACAGGGAACCTACGAGCAGTACTTC; CDR3aa: CASSLYQQGTYEQYF